A single sample is the source of the 16 T cell receptor beta chains below, sequenced in a study of T cell repertoires in cytomegalovirus infection. TCRdb reanalysed the reads using MiXCR and keeps one entry per CDR3 protein. The sample yields around 740,000 distinct CDR3 sequences, 35% seen once. The specimen was PBMCs. Source of these receptors: a human donor in good health (CMV status not recorded). Some clones in this sample may be carry-over from other donors' samples.

The chain recombines TRBV19 with TRBJ2-2; D call uncertain. Germline-derived CDR1 and CDR2 are LNHDA and SQIVND (reference sequence). The CDR3 is 13 residues long. Trimming shortened V by 1 base and J by 0 bases, and 0 bases separated the two germline ends. CDR3 residues: CASSIANTGELFF. The CDR3 nucleotides are TGTGCCAGTAGTATAGCGAACACCGGGGAGCTGTTTTTT.

Ten or more counts support this clonotype. The chain couples TRBV24-1 to TRBJ1-1, with no clear D. Trimming removed 7 bases from V and 2 bases from J, with 10 bases in between. The CDR3 length is 13 residues. Germline V CDR1 and CDR2: KGHDR, SFDVKD. CDR3 sequence: CATRTSTNTEAFF. The DNA of the CDR3 is TGTGCCACCAGGACAAGTACTAACACTGAAGCTTTCTTT.

This clonotype was recorded a few times. Here the CDR3 reads CASIEGGNNYEQYF. The CDR3 coding sequence is TGTGCCAGCATTGAGGGCGGGAACAACTACGAGCAGTACTTC. V gene TRBV6-2 or TRBV6-3 combines with J gene TRBJ2-7; TRBD2 is a possible D gene (6 bases). Trimming removed 7 bases at V and 3 bases at J, with 16 bases between. Germline V gives CDR1 MNHEY, CDR2 SVGEGT. CDR3 size: 14 residues.

V is TRBV27 and J is TRBJ2-6, with D maybe TRBD2 (6 bases). CDR3 length equals 14 residues. The V end lost 6 bases, the J end lost 9 bases, and 15 bases lay between the germline ends. Germline assignment: CDR1 MNHEY and CDR2 SMNVEV (reference sequence). The DNA of the CDR3 is TGTGCCAGCAGCGAGTTATGGAGGGGCAACGTCCTGACTTTC. Translation gives CASSELWRGNVLTF.

This clonotype occurred a few times. The genes are TRBV11-3 and TRBJ2-3, with D unclear. The V end lost 3 bases, the J end lost 3 bases, and 13 bases lay between the germline ends. The length of the CDR3 is 15 residues. Per the germline V gene, CDR1 is SGHNT and CDR2 is YENEEA. In DNA form, the CDR3 reads TGTGCCAGCAGCTTGAGTAGCATTGGTACAGATACGCAGTATTTT. Its translation is CASSLSSIGTDTQYF.

This clonotype was seen a handful of times. V and J are TRBV20-1 and TRBJ2-1, with TRBD2 matching over 8 bases. V dropped 0 bases and J dropped 5; count of bases not matched to a gene: 9. Germline CDR1 reads DFQATT; CDR2 reads SNEGSKA (reference sequence). The CDR3 extends over 16 amino acids. CDR3 nucleotides: TGCAGTGCTAGAGATGCGGCCAGCGGGAGTCACAATGAGCAGTTCTTC. Encoded protein: CSARDAASGSHNEQFF.

V and J are TRBV5-5 and TRBJ1-1, with D possibly matching TRBD1 (5 bases). V was cut by 4 bases and J by 7 bases, with 23 bases left in between. The germline gives CDR1 SGHKS, CDR2 YYEKEE (reference sequence). The CDR3 runs 16 residues. CDR3 nucleotides: TGTGCCAGCAGCACTGTTAGACAGACAGTAAAAGTTGAAGCTTTCTTT. This gives the protein CASSTVRQTVKVEAFF.

V is TRBV15 and J is TRBJ2-1; possible D gene TRBD2, 5 bases. The CDR3 has 17 residues. Germline CDR1 is LNHNV and CDR2 is YYDKDF (reference sequence). V lost 3 bases to trimming and J lost 1 base, with 16 bases between them. The CDR3 nucleotides are TGTGCCACCAGCAGGAAGCTTAGCGCATCTTCCTACAATGAGCAGTTCTTC. It specifies CATSRKLSASSYNEQFF.

This clonotype was seen a few times. The V call is TRBV27, the J call TRBJ1-6; D is perhaps TRBD1 (6 bases). Germline V lookup: CDR1 MNHEY, CDR2 SMNVEV (reference sequence). Trimming pared 8 bases from V and 6 bases from J, leaving 26 bases between. CDR3 size: 18 residues. The chain's CDR3 is CASASPGHGGGINSPLHF. In DNA, the CDR3 is TGTGCCAGCGCCTCCCCGGGTCACGGGGGCGGGATTAATTCACCCCTCCACTTT.

The CDR3 DNA sequence: TGTGCCAGCAGCTTAGCGAGGAGAGAGACCCAGTACTTC. Translated: CASSLARRETQYF. This chain connects TRBV7-2 to TRBJ2-5, with D uncertain. This CDR3 comprises 13 residues. V shed 0 bases and J shed 4 bases, with 6 bases lying between them. Per the germline V gene, CDR1 is SGHTA and CDR2 is FQGNSA. The full variable domain, rest sourced from reference TRBV7-2 and TRBJ2-5, is GAGVSQSPSNKVTEKGKDVELRCDPISGHTALYWYRQSLGQGLEFLIYFQGNSAPDKSGLPSDRFSAERTGGSVSTLTIQRTQQEDSAVYLCASSLARRETQYFGPGTRLLVL.

The chain combines TRBV7-4 with TRBJ2-2, with a possible D match to TRBD2 (6 bases). Germline V gene lookup returns CDR1 SGHVT and CDR2 SQSDAQ. This CDR3 region has 15 residues. V dropped 4 bases and J dropped 4 bases, with 13 bases sitting between them. The CDR3 nucleotides read TGTGCCAGCAGCTGCGGGGACGGCCTCACCGGGGAGCTGTTTTTT. Its translation is CASSCGDGLTGELFF.

The rearrangement joins TRBV5-6 to TRBJ1-1; 10 nucleotides agree with TRBD1. J gave up 4 bases and V 2 bases, and 5 bases lay outside the gene matches. Looked up from germline, CDR1 is SGHDT and CDR2 is YYEEEE. This CDR3 has 15 amino acids. CDR3 coding DNA: TGTGCCAGCAGCTTACCGGGACAGGGGAGCACTGAAGCTTTCTTT. Residues: CASSLPGQGSTEAFF.

The CDR3 loop is CASSLTQHNQPQHF. The CDR3 DNA reads as TGTGCCAGCAGTTTAACCCAACATAATCAGCCCCAGCATTTT. The chain couples TRBV28 to TRBJ1-5; D gene unclear. The CDR3 totals 14 residues. CDR1 MDHEN and CDR2 SYDVKM come from the germline V gene. Trimming shortened V by 2 bases and J by 4 bases, and 9 bases separated the two germline ends.

This clonotype was detected a few times. The rearrangement uses TRBV6-6 and TRBJ1-1, with 8 bases matching TRBD1. Unmatched junction bases numbered 11, after V lost 5 bases and J lost 6 bases. CDR1 and CDR2 from the germline V gene are MNHNY and SVGAGI (reference sequence). The CDR3 covers 15 residues. The CDR3 loop reads CASSNYGTGGSEAFF. The CDR3 DNA reads TGTGCCAGCAGTAATTATGGAACAGGGGGTTCTGAAGCTTTCTTT.

The chain joins TRBV11-2 to TRBJ1-2; 9 bases match TRBD1. This CDR3 has 16 residues. The V gene end was trimmed by 4 bases and the J gene end by 7 bases; junction bases not matched to a gene: 13. Germline-derived CDR1 and CDR2 are SGHAT and FQNNGV. CDR3 protein: CASSSRDRALRAGYTF. The CDR3 bases are TGTGCCAGCAGCTCCCGGGACAGGGCACTTCGTGCTGGCTACACCTTC.

The CDR3 here is CASSQYATNEKLFF. CDR3 DNA: TGTGCCAGCAGTCAATACGCAACTAATGAAAAACTGTTTTTT. The rearrangement links TRBV6-5 to TRBJ1-4; D not resolved. The germline V gene encodes CDR1 MNHEY and CDR2 SVGAGI. CDR3 length: 14 amino acids. Deletions cut 5 bases from V and 0 bases from J, with 7 bases between.